The 31 T cell receptor beta chains below all came from one sample that was sequenced in a study of shared clonotypes between healthy human individuals. Generated by immunoSEQ multiplex PCR, the TCRdb table keeps only in-frame clones and is missing some. The table records 550,000 to 600,000 clones, about 98% of them present only once. As defined, naive CD8 cells were CD45RO-negative and positively selected for CCR7, with terminally differentiated effector memory CD45RA+ cells excluded. The sample comprised naive CD8+ T cells sorted from blood. These receptors came from a man aged 25 to 45 in good health.

This sequence joins TRBV5-5 and TRBJ1-3; possible D gene TRBD1, 5 bases. CDR3 length equals 14 residues. The V gene lost 3 bases and the J gene lost 6 bases, with 13 bases spanning the gap. The germline V gene encodes CDR1 SGHKS and CDR2 YYEKEE (reference sequence). In nucleotides, the CDR3 is TGTGCCAGCAGCTCACGGGACCTCCTAAACACCATATATTTT. Amino acid sequence: CASSSRDLLNTIYF.

The DNA for the CDR3 is TGTGCCAGCAGCTGTCCTGGAGGGGAAGAGGGCTACGAGCAGTACTTC. As protein: CASSCPGGEEGYEQYF. V gene TRBV5-6 combines with J gene TRBJ2-7, with D possibly TRBD2 on 6 matching bases. The CDR3 is made up of 16 amino acids. The ends were cut back, 3 bases at V and 3 bases at J, with 19 bases in the middle. Germline CDR1 reads SGHDT; CDR2 reads YYEEEE.

This clone was detected once. The rearrangement uses TRBV6-5 and TRBJ2-5; 8 bases are shared with TRBD1. The V gene end was trimmed by 3 bases and the J gene end by 6 bases; junction bases not matched to a gene: 9. The CDR3 sequence is 15 residues long. CDR1 is MNHEY and CDR2 is SVGAGI in the germline V gene. CDR3: CASSYIRTGRQTQYF. The CDR3 DNA sequence: TGTGCCAGCAGTTATATCAGGACAGGGAGGCAGACCCAGTACTTC.

The chain combines TRBV27 with TRBJ2-7; TRBD2 might be the D (5 bases). Germline V CDR1 and CDR2: MNHEY, SMNVEV (reference sequence). The CDR3 has 15 residues. V was clipped by 5 bases and J by 4 bases, with 18 bases between them. The CDR3 nucleotides are TGTGCCAGCAGTCTCTCGGGATGGGGTTCTTACGAGCAGTACTTC. Its translation is CASSLSGWGSYEQYF.

This clone appeared once. The J gene is TRBJ2-7, the V gene TRBV11-2; D might be TRBD1 or TRBD2, each matching 5 bases. The germline V gene has CDR1 SGHAT and CDR2 FQNNGV. This CDR3 has 14 residues. V lost 7 bases, J lost 2 bases, and 15 bases lay in between. CDR3 residues: CASNQELGAYEQYF. CDR3 bases: TGTGCCAGCAACCAGGAGTTGGGGGCCTACGAGCAGTACTTC.

The rearrangement uses TRBV11-2 and TRBJ2-5; 9 positions agree with TRBD2. Looked up from germline, CDR1 is SGHAT and CDR2 is FQNNGV. V lost 4 bases to trimming and J lost 3 bases; unmatched junction nucleotides: 9. The CDR3 is 16 amino acids. The CDR3 DNA follows: TGTGCCAGCAGCTCATGGAATAGCGGGAGCGAAGAGACCCAGTACTTC. This gives the protein CASSSWNSGSEETQYF.

The chain combines TRBV11-2 with TRBJ1-3; tentatively, D is TRBD1 (5 bases). Deletions cut 5 bases from V and 2 bases from J, with 13 bases between. Germline-derived CDR1 and CDR2 are SGHAT and FQNNGV. This CDR3 is 15 amino acids long. The CDR3 DNA reads TGTGCCAGCAGCCGTAACCAGGGAACTGGAAACACCATATATTTT. Translation: CASSRNQGTGNTIYF.

The CDR3 is CASSLKDRGFGNEQFF. Written as DNA, the CDR3 is TGTGCCAGCAGTTTAAAGGACAGGGGGTTTGGCAATGAGCAGTTCTTC. This rearrangement joins TRBV27 to TRBJ2-1; TRBD1 matches at 10 bases. CDR3 length equals 16 residues. Germline CDR1 and CDR2: MNHEY and SMNVEV (reference sequence). The V and J ends lost 2 bases and 6 bases, in that order; junction bases with no gene match: 7.

On this clone itself: The sample holds other DNA sequences that translate to the same CDR3. The rearrangement links TRBV10-2 to TRBJ2-7; D is uncertain. Per germline, CDR1 WSHSY and CDR2 SAAADI. Trimming took off 2 bases at V and 3 bases at J, with 5 bases between the two ends. The CDR3 spans 12 residues. DNA of the CDR3: TGCGCCAGCAGTGAGGGTAGCTACGAGCAGTACTTC. Protein product: CASSEGSYEQYF.

The genes are TRBV30 and TRBJ2-3; a possible D gene is TRBD1 (6 bases). The CDR3 length is 12 residues. Germline CDR1 GTSNPN, CDR2 SVGIG (reference sequence). V was pared by 5 bases and J by 5 bases, with 11 bases between. The CDR3 here is CAWDRIGDTQYF. CDR3 nucleotide sequence: TGTGCCTGGGACAGGATCGGAGATACGCAGTATTTT.

V and J are TRBV11-2 and TRBJ2-1, with TRBD2 identical over 9 bases. With 5 bases clipped from V and 10 bases from J, the junction kept 12 bases outside the gene matches. Germline lookup yields CDR1 SGHAT and CDR2 FQNNGV. The CDR3 extends over 15 amino acids. In DNA form, the CDR3 reads TGTGCCAGCAGCCTTGGCGCTAGCGGGAAAAGGGAGCAGTTCTTC. This sequence encodes CASSLGASGKREQFF.

The V call is TRBV28, the J call TRBJ2-7; 7 bases map to TRBD1. CDR1 is MDHEN, CDR2 SYDVKM, per germline. This CDR3 spans 13 amino acids. V was pared by 5 bases and J by 4 bases, with 5 bases of the junction left unmatched. DNA of the CDR3: TGTGCCAGCAGTGCACAGGGGTGGTACGAGCAGTACTTC. Translating it yields CASSAQGWYEQYF. The full variable domain, with the rest looked up from reference TRBV28 and TRBJ2-7, is DVKVTQSSRYLVKRTGEKVFLECVQDMDHENMFWYRQDPGLGLRLIYFSYDVKMKEKGDIPEGYSVSREKKERFSLILESASTNQTSMYLCASSAQGWYEQYFGPGTRLTVT.

V is TRBV5-1 and J is TRBJ2-1; D is unresolved. The CDR3 totals 13 residues. The germline V gene encodes CDR1 SGHRS and CDR2 YFSETQ. Trimming stripped 2 bases from V and 4 bases from J, with 7 bases between. The CDR3 DNA sequence: TGCGCCAGCAGCTTAAACAGATACAATGAGCAGTTCTTC. Translating gives CASSLNRYNEQFF.

This sequence joins TRBV4-3 and TRBJ2-2; D unresolved. The germline CDR1 and CDR2 sequences are LGHNA and YSLEER. Trimming removed 0 bases at V and 5 bases at J, with 4 bases between. The length of the CDR3 is 13 residues. CDR3 region: CASSQDLTGELFF. The CDR3 nucleotides are TGCGCCAGCAGCCAAGATTTGACCGGGGAGCTGTTTTTT.

V and J are TRBV5-1 and TRBJ2-3, with TRBD2 matching over 10 bases. This CDR3 region has 16 residues. Unmatched junction bases numbered 8, after V lost 4 bases and J lost 3 bases. Germline CDR1 SGHRS, CDR2 YFSETQ. The CDR3 DNA sequence: TGCGCCAGCAGCACGGGGGTAGCGGGAGGTACAGATACGCAGTATTTT. This gives the protein CASSTGVAGGTDTQYF.

The sample holds one count of this clone. The chain couples TRBV28 to TRBJ2-1; D perhaps matches TRBD1 (6 bases). Germline V gene data show CDR1 as MDHEN and CDR2 as SYDVKM. The ends were cut back, 5 bases at V and 6 bases at J, with 14 bases in the middle. The CDR3 loop spans 14 amino acids. CDR3 region: CASSPTGSSNEQFF. CDR3 nucleotide sequence: TGTGCCAGCAGTCCGACAGGAAGTTCCAATGAGCAGTTCTTC.

This clone was detected once. This chain uses TRBV15 with TRBJ2-7; the match to TRBD2 covers 8 bases. The CDR3 contains 15 residues. In germline, CDR1 is LNHNV, CDR2 YYDKDF (reference sequence). Losses at the gene ends were 1 base for V and 3 bases for J; bases not matched to a gene: 5. CDR3 protein: CATSRASGPGYEQYF. Here the CDR3 DNA reads TGTGCCACCAGCAGAGCTAGCGGGCCTGGCTACGAGCAGTACTTC.

This clone came up once. The chain links TRBV15 to TRBJ2-2; TRBD1 matches at 9 bases. Germline V gene data show CDR1 as LNHNV and CDR2 as YYDKDF (reference sequence). CDR3 length: 18 residues. Losses at the gene ends were 1 base for V and 0 bases for J; bases not matched to a gene: 6. The CDR3 protein is CATSRAPGTGTNTGELFF. CDR3 bases: TGTGCCACCAGCAGAGCACCCGGGACAGGGACGAACACCGGGGAGCTGTTTTTT.

This chain connects TRBV19 to TRBJ2-1; D may correspond to TRBD1 or TRBD2 (5 bases each). The CDR3 consists of 16 residues. Germline V gives CDR1 LNHDA, CDR2 SQIVND (reference sequence). V was pared by 3 bases and J by 0 bases, with 12 bases between. CDR3 protein: CASSMMGVGSYNEQFF. The CDR3 DNA follows: TGTGCCAGTAGTATGATGGGGGTGGGCTCCTACAATGAGCAGTTCTTC.

The rearrangement uses TRBV6-6 and TRBJ2-7, with 10 bases matching TRBD2. The length of the CDR3 is 15 residues. Germline assignment: CDR1 MNHNY and CDR2 SVGAGI (reference sequence). V was clipped by 5 bases and J by 3 bases; unmatched bases: 7. The CDR3 is CASSQGLADFYEQYF. The CDR3 coding sequence is TGTGCCAGCAGTCAAGGACTAGCGGATTTCTACGAGCAGTACTTC.

This chain joins TRBV7-8 and TRBJ2-1, with 9 bases identical to TRBD2. Looked up from germline, CDR1 is SGHVS and CDR2 is FQNEAQ. The CDR3 loop spans 16 amino acids. V was clipped by 5 bases and J by 3 bases; unmatched bases: 8. In DNA form, the CDR3 reads TGTGCCAGCAGCACCCTGGGACTAGCTCGCTACAATGAGCAGTTCTTC. This encodes CASSTLGLARYNEQFF. Full variable domain (rest looked up from reference TRBV7-8 and TRBJ2-1): GAGVSQSPRYKVAKRGQDVALRCDPISGHVSLFWYQQALGQGPEFLTYFQNEAQLDKSGLPSDRFFAERPEGSVSTLKIQRTQQEDSAVYLCASSTLGLARYNEQFFGPGTRLTVL.

The chain links TRBV5-1 to TRBJ2-2; D possibly corresponds to TRBD1 (6 bases). V was pared by 3 bases and J by 6 bases, with 18 bases between. CDR3 length: 16 amino acids. CDR1 SGHRS and CDR2 YFSETQ come from the germline V gene. The CDR3: CASSSLWDTGPGELFF. In DNA, the CDR3 is TGCGCCAGCAGCTCGCTATGGGACACCGGGCCCGGGGAGCTGTTTTTT.

V gene TRBV14 combines with J gene TRBJ2-7; D is tentatively TRBD1 or TRBD2 (5 bases each). Germline lookup yields CDR1 SGHDN and CDR2 FVKESK. V was trimmed by 2 bases and J by 9 bases, leaving 17 bases between them. There are 14 residues in the CDR3. CDR3 loop: CASSQRDGPMGQYF. In DNA, the CDR3 is TGTGCCAGCAGCCAAAGGGACGGCCCAATGGGGCAGTACTTC.

V gene TRBV14 combines with J gene TRBJ1-3; D unclear. Trimming shortened V by 0 bases and J by 0 bases, and 3 bases separated the two germline ends. The germline gives CDR1 SGHDN, CDR2 FVKESK. This CDR3 contains 14 residues. CDR3 region: CASSQESSGNTIYF. The CDR3 region has the DNA TGTGCCAGCAGCCAAGAATCCTCTGGAAACACCATATATTTT.

The chain joins TRBV11-2 to TRBJ2-7; 7 bases are shared with TRBD2. Trimming at V came to 0 bases and at J to 3 bases, leaving 5 bases not matched to a gene. This CDR3 has 15 residues. Germline V gene lookup returns CDR1 SGHAT and CDR2 FQNNGV. The CDR3 sequence: CASSLEGGRIYEQYF. DNA for the CDR3: TGTGCCAGCAGCTTAGAGGGCGGGAGAATCTACGAGCAGTACTTC.

The chain is built from TRBV6-5 and TRBJ1-5, with D unclear. Looked up from germline, CDR1 is MNHEY and CDR2 is SVGAGI. The CDR3 totals 11 residues. Trimming took 10 bases from V and 5 from J, leaving 9 bases between them. The CDR3 loop is CATRADQPQHF. The CDR3 DNA reads as TGTGCCACCCGCGCCGATCAGCCCCAGCATTTT.

The gene calls are TRBV5-4 and TRBJ2-4; 10 bases fit TRBD2. Germline lookup yields CDR1 SGHNT and CDR2 YYREEE (reference sequence). V was clipped by 4 bases and J by 7 bases; unmatched bases: 2. The CDR3 is 13 amino acids. Here the CDR3 DNA reads TGTGCCAGCAGCCTAGCGGGAGAGAACATTCAGTACTTC. Translating gives CASSLAGENIQYF.

This rearrangement joins TRBV5-4 to TRBJ1-1, with D tentatively TRBD1 (5 bases). This CDR3 is 15 amino acids long. Between the trimmed V and J ends, which lost 0 bases and 0 bases, there was a span of 9 bases. The germline gives CDR1 SGHNT, CDR2 YYREEE (reference sequence). CDR3 nucleotides: TGTGCCAGCAGCTTGGGGGGCCTCATGAACACTGAAGCTTTCTTT. The encoded protein is CASSLGGLMNTEAFF.

V and J are TRBV27 and TRBJ2-3; 8 bases align to TRBD1. This CDR3 has 18 amino acids. J lost 9 bases, V lost 4 bases, and 21 bases had no gene match. Germline lookup yields CDR1 MNHEY and CDR2 SMNVEV (reference sequence). The CDR3, as DNA: TGTGCCAGCAGTTCCTTCCCCCCGGGACAGGTGGGGGGCGCGACGCAGTATTTT. Its protein is CASSSFPPGQVGGATQYF.

V usage is TRBV7-2 and J usage is TRBJ2-5; 7 bases match TRBD1. Trimming took 5 bases from V and 5 from J; bases not matched to a gene: 14. The CDR3 extends over 16 amino acids. From germline, CDR1 is SGHTA and CDR2 FQGNSA. The CDR3 spells CASSPAGTVDVETQYF. The CDR3 coding sequence is TGTGCCAGCAGCCCAGCAGGGACAGTGGATGTCGAGACCCAGTACTTC.

The chain joins TRBV7-9 to TRBJ2-3; 8 positions agree with TRBD2. CDR1 SEHNR and CDR2 FQNEAQ come from the germline V gene (reference sequence). The CDR3 is 17 amino acids. Trimming removed 3 bases from V and 3 bases from J; junction bases left unmatched: 11. CDR3 nucleotides: TGTGCCAGCAGCTTGGCGGCGGGAGGCCGCCTAACAGATACGCAGTATTTT. It is translated as CASSLAAGGRLTDTQYF.